A single sample gave rise to the 27 T cell receptor beta chains below, sequenced in a study of shared clonotypes between healthy human individuals. Only in-frame clones appear in the TCRdb table, and some are missing; sequencing was by immunoSEQ multiplex PCR. This sample carries under 700,000 clones, 95% of them seen once, and the ten largest clones take about 0.11%. Cells designated naive CD8 were CD45RO-negative and were positively selected for CCR7, with terminally differentiated effector memory CD45RA+ cells excluded. The sequenced material came from naive CD8+ T cells sorted from blood. These receptors all stem from a young woman in good health.

This clone was detected once. At one of its ends the junction is not consistent with the germline gene, which may arise from a read error. The J gene is TRBJ2-2, the V gene TRBV4-1; D is ambiguous. Germline lookup yields CDR1 MGHRA and CDR2 YSYEKL. The CDR3 sequence is 12 residues long. Here the CDR3 reads CASSQPPGELFF. CDR3 DNA: TGTGCCAGCAGCCAGCCTCCCGGGGAGCTGTTTTTT.

J is TRBJ2-3 and V is TRBV19, with a possible D match to TRBD1 (6 bases). The length of the CDR3 is 15 residues. Looked up from germline, CDR1 is LNHDA and CDR2 is SQIVND (reference sequence). V lost 4 bases and J lost 3, with 14 bases in between. CDR3: CASSRDGQRTDTQYF. CDR3 in DNA: TGTGCCAGTAGTAGGGACGGACAGAGGACAGATACGCAGTATTTT.

The chain carries TRBV27 and TRBJ1-1; weak D call: TRBD1 (5 bases). Germline V gives CDR1 MNHEY, CDR2 SMNVEV (reference sequence). This CDR3 has 12 amino acids. Deletions cut 6 bases from V and 10 bases from J, with 15 bases between. The CDR3 region is CASRGGGVPAFF. CDR3 nucleotides: TGTGCCAGCAGGGGGGGAGGCGTCCCAGCTTTCTTT.

The rearrangement joins TRBV19 to TRBJ2-7; possible D gene TRBD2, 6 bases. V dropped 6 bases and J dropped 4 bases, with 16 bases sitting between them. Germline CDR1 reads LNHDA; CDR2 reads SQIVND (reference sequence). The CDR3 is 14 amino acids. Here the CDR3 reads CASSPGRGGYEQYF. The CDR3 nucleotides are TGTGCCAGTAGCCCCGGACGGGGAGGTTACGAGCAGTACTTC.

The CDR3 is CSVQTRYSETQYF. CDR3 in DNA: TGCAGCGTGCAAACTAGATACTCAGAGACCCAGTACTTC. The chain combines TRBV29-1 with TRBJ2-5; the D gene is possibly TRBD2 (5 bases). With 6 bases removed from V and 4 bases from J, the gap between germline ends came to 15 bases. Per the germline V gene, CDR1 is SQVTM and CDR2 is ANQGSEA. This CDR3 is built from 13 residues.

V gene TRBV5-6 combines with J gene TRBJ2-7; D is unresolved. V was clipped by 0 bases and J by 6 bases, with 16 bases between them. Germline V CDR1 and CDR2: SGHDT, YYEEEE. The CDR3 is made up of 15 amino acids. CDR3 nucleotide sequence: TGTGCCAGCAGCTTGGTTGGGCGGAGTGGGTCCGAGCAGTACTTC. Amino acid sequence: CASSLVGRSGSEQYF.

A note on this clone: Distinct nucleotide sequences in the sample also encode this CDR3. The chain joins TRBV13 to TRBJ2-7; 8 bases map to TRBD1. The germline CDR1 and CDR2 sequences are PRHDT and FYEKMQ (reference sequence). J lost 4 bases, V lost 5 bases, and 7 bases had no gene match. This CDR3 has 14 amino acids. The CDR3 nucleotides read TGTGCCAGCAGCCCCGACAGGGGCCGGTACGAGCAGTACTTC. As protein: CASSPDRGRYEQYF.

V usage is TRBV19 and J usage is TRBJ2-4, with 12 bases identical to TRBD1. Looked up from germline, CDR1 is LNHDA and CDR2 is SQIVND (reference sequence). The CDR3 loop spans 17 amino acids. The junction had 10 bases not matched to a gene; V was cut back by 7 bases and J by 3 bases. CDR3 region: CASIPGQGARGKNIQYF. For the CDR3, the DNA is TGTGCCAGTATACCGGGACAGGGGGCGCGGGGCAAAAACATTCAGTACTTC. The full variable domain, its missing parts supplied by reference TRBV19 and TRBJ2-4, is DGGITQSPKYLFRKEGQNVTLSCEQNLNHDAMYWYRQDPGQGLRLIYYSQIVNDFQKGDIAEGYSVSREKKESFPLTVTSAQKNPTAFYLCASIPGQGARGKNIQYFGAGTRLSVL.

This chain joins TRBV7-9 and TRBJ1-1; possibly TRBD1 for D (6 bases). The CDR3 contains 16 residues. V was shortened by 4 bases and J by 1 base, with 16 bases between the two germline ends. Germline V lookup: CDR1 SEHNR, CDR2 FQNEAQ (reference sequence). This CDR3 reads CASSYPLPGANTEAFF. The CDR3 nucleotides read TGTGCCAGCAGCTACCCCCTTCCAGGGGCGAACACTGAAGCTTTCTTT. Together with reference TRBV7-9 and TRBJ1-1, the CDR3 gives the full variable domain: DTGVSQNPRHKITKRGQNVTFRCDPISEHNRLYWYRQTLGQGPEFLTYFQNEAQLEKSRLLSDRFSAERPKGSFSTLEIQRTEQGDSAMYLCASSYPLPGANTEAFFGQGTRLTVV.

V and J are TRBV6-5 and TRBJ2-1, with D tentatively TRBD2 (5 bases). The CDR3 has 16 residues. V lost 2 bases, J lost 4 bases, and 15 bases lay in between. The V gene's germline CDR1 is MNHEY and CDR2 SVGAGI. In nucleotides, the CDR3 is TGTGCCAGCAGTTACCTGGCGGGCTCGGGGTACAATGAGCAGTTCTTC. Its translation is CASSYLAGSGYNEQFF.

Worth noting for this clone: In the same sample, other DNA sequences code for this CDR3. V gene TRBV1 combines with J gene TRBJ2-7; the table's D call TRBD1 went unverified against the DNA. TRBV1 is classified as a pseudogene. The length of the CDR3 is 14 residues. This CDR3 is CTSSSDRYPYEQYF. The CDR3 DNA is TGCACCAGCAGCTCAGACAGATACCCCTACGAACAGTACTTC.

The chain uses TRBV5-8 and TRBJ1-2; D is perhaps TRBD1 (6 bases). CDR3 length: 11 amino acids. V was pared by 6 bases and J by 8 bases, with 11 bases between. Germline V gene lookup returns CDR1 SGHTS and CDR2 YDEGEE. CDR3 sequence reads: CASTPGAGYTF. The CDR3 bases are TGTGCCAGCACCCCAGGGGCGGGCTACACCTTC.

This clone has only a few counts. This chain connects TRBV7-9 to TRBJ1-5; D ambiguous. Trimming removed 1 base at V and 0 bases at J, with 7 bases between. CDR1 and CDR2 from the germline V gene are SEHNR and FQNEAQ (reference sequence). This CDR3 contains 15 residues. CDR3 loop: CASSLEGDSNQPQHF. CDR3 bases: TGTGCCAGCAGCTTAGAGGGCGATAGCAATCAGCCCCAGCATTTT.

This chain links TRBV21-1 with TRBJ2-4; the table's TRBD1 call for D was not verified on the DNA. TRBV21-1 is flagged as a pseudogene. This CDR3 has 15 residues. CDR3 region: CASSTDRGTKNIQYF. Here the CDR3 DNA reads TGTGCCAGCAGCACCGACAGGGGAACCAAAAACATTCAGTACTTC.

With respect to this clone: Other DNA sequences in the same sample also yield this CDR3. The V and J genes are TRBV13 and TRBJ1-1, with 8 bases that match TRBD1. Germline V lookup: CDR1 PRHDT, CDR2 FYEKMQ (reference sequence). CDR3 length equals 15 residues. Losses at the gene ends were 4 bases for V and 1 base for J; bases not matched to a gene: 5. DNA of the CDR3: TGTGCCAGCAGCTCATCCGGGACAGGGAACACTGAAGCTTTCTTT. It is translated as CASSSSGTGNTEAFF.

Regarding this clone: This specimen includes other DNA sequences encoding the same CDR3. The V and J genes are TRBV27 and TRBJ1-1, with D tentatively TRBD1 (5 bases). Trimming removed 2 bases at V and 3 bases at J, with 7 bases between. The germline V gene has CDR1 MNHEY and CDR2 SMNVEV (reference sequence). CDR3 length: 13 amino acids. The CDR3 loop is CASSLGGDTEAFF. In DNA, the CDR3 is TGTGCCAGCAGTTTAGGGGGAGACACTGAAGCTTTCTTT.

The chain couples TRBV7-9 to TRBJ2-7; D is perhaps TRBD1 or TRBD2 (6 bases each). CDR3 length: 14 residues. V dropped 4 bases and J dropped 2 bases, with 12 bases sitting between them. CDR1 and CDR2 (germline): SEHNR, FQNEAQ (reference sequence). The CDR3: CASSYLGGTYEQYF. The CDR3 region has the DNA TGTGCCAGCAGCTACTTAGGGGGGACCTACGAGCAGTACTTC.

This chain joins TRBV7-9 and TRBJ2-7, with D possibly TRBD1 on 6 matching bases. CDR1 and CDR2 from the germline V gene are SEHNR and FQNEAQ (reference sequence). Trimming pared 1 base from V and 3 bases from J, leaving 10 bases between. CDR3 length equals 14 residues. CDR3 sequence: CASSLEGTSYEQYF. The DNA for the CDR3 is TGTGCCAGCAGCTTAGAGGGGACAAGCTACGAGCAGTACTTC.

V gene TRBV19 combines with J gene TRBJ1-6, with unresolved D. Per germline, CDR1 LNHDA and CDR2 SQIVND (reference sequence). V was cut by 10 bases and J by 7 bases, with 11 bases left in between. The CDR3 loop spans 12 amino acids. CDR3 bases: TGTGCCACTAGCGTCGGAAATTCACCCCTCCACTTT. Translation: CATSVGNSPLHF.

The chain employs TRBV25-1 and TRBJ1-4, with a possible D match to TRBD1 (5 bases). This CDR3 has 15 amino acids. Germline lookup yields CDR1 MGHDK and CDR2 SYGVNS. The V and J ends lost 2 bases and 10 bases respectively, with 17 bases between them. CDR3 DNA: TGTGCCAGCAGTGAAAGTTGGGGGGTCTCCGGAAAACTGTTTTTT. This translates into CASSESWGVSGKLFF.

This clone has a single count. The rearrangement uses TRBV4-1 and TRBJ1-1; the D is unclear. The CDR3 covers 15 residues. From germline, CDR1 is MGHRA and CDR2 YSYEKL. Trimming cost V 1 base and J 0 bases, with 9 bases left between them. The CDR3 nucleotides are TGCGCCAGCAGCCAAGGGCGGACGGTGAACACTGAAGCTTTCTTT. This codes for CASSQGRTVNTEAFF.

This clone was counted a single time. This CDR3 is CATSSLSSGPSTDTQYF. The CDR3 bases are TGTGCCACCAGCAGTTTATCTAGCGGGCCCAGCACAGATACGCAGTATTTT. The chain uses TRBV15 and TRBJ2-3; 8 nucleotides align to TRBD2. Germline lookup yields CDR1 LNHNV and CDR2 YYDKDF (reference sequence). V dropped 3 bases and J dropped 0; count of bases not matched to a gene: 8. The length of the CDR3 is 17 residues.

The V call is TRBV10-2, the J call TRBJ2-7; weak D call: TRBD2 (5 bases). The CDR3 loop spans 11 amino acids. Germline V CDR1 and CDR2: WSHSY, SAAADI. V was trimmed by 6 bases and J by 2 bases, leaving 5 bases between them. The CDR3 DNA sequence: TGCGCCAGCAGGACTACCTACGAGCAGTACTTC. The encoded protein is CASRTTYEQYF.

V usage is TRBV7-9 and J usage is TRBJ2-3; unclear D gene. Germline lookup yields CDR1 SEHNR and CDR2 FQNEAQ (reference sequence). This CDR3 is built from 16 residues. V was pared by 5 bases and J by 0 bases, with 15 bases between. CDR3 sequence (DNA): TGTGCCAGCAGCCCCCATAAGGGCAGTAGCACAGATACGCAGTATTTT. Residues: CASSPHKGSSTDTQYF. Looking up the rest from reference TRBV7-9 and TRBJ2-3 gives the full variable domain: DTGVSQNPRHKITKRGQNVTFRCDPISEHNRLYWYRQTLGQGPEFLTYFQNEAQLEKSRLLSDRFSAERPKGSFSTLEIQRTEQGDSAMYLCASSPHKGSSTDTQYFGPGTRLTVL.

The chain is built from TRBV28 and TRBJ1-5; D is possibly TRBD1 (5 bases). This CDR3 spans 15 amino acids. In germline, CDR1 is MDHEN, CDR2 SYDVKM. Deletions cut 6 bases from V and 5 bases from J, with 17 bases between. CDR3 sequence: CASRVNSGLDQPQHF. Here the CDR3 DNA reads TGTGCCAGCAGGGTAAACTCAGGGTTAGATCAGCCCCAGCATTTT. Supplemented by reference TRBV28 and TRBJ1-5, the full variable domain reads DVKVTQSSRYLVKRTGEKVFLECVQDMDHENMFWYRQDPGLGLRLIYFSYDVKMKEKGDIPEGYSVSREKKERFSLILESASTNQTSMYLCASRVNSGLDQPQHFGDGTRLSIL.

This clone was counted once. V and J are TRBV4-2 and TRBJ1-5, with D unresolved. The CDR3 contains 13 residues. Germline V gene lookup returns CDR1 LGHNA and CDR2 YNFKEQ. The V and J ends lost 0 bases and 7 bases respectively, with 7 bases between them. The DNA of the CDR3 is TGTGCCAGCAGCCAAGATCTAGGACAGCCCCAGCATTTT. Translation gives CASSQDLGQPQHF.

This sequence joins TRBV2 and TRBJ1-1; D possibly corresponds to TRBD1 (5 bases). CDR1 and CDR2 (germline): SNHLY, FYNNEI. The CDR3 loop spans 15 amino acids. Trimming shortened V by 7 bases and J by 1 base, and 16 bases separated the two germline ends. The CDR3: CASKGAGLENTEAFF. DNA for the CDR3: TGTGCCAGCAAAGGTGCAGGGTTGGAGAACACTGAAGCTTTCTTT.